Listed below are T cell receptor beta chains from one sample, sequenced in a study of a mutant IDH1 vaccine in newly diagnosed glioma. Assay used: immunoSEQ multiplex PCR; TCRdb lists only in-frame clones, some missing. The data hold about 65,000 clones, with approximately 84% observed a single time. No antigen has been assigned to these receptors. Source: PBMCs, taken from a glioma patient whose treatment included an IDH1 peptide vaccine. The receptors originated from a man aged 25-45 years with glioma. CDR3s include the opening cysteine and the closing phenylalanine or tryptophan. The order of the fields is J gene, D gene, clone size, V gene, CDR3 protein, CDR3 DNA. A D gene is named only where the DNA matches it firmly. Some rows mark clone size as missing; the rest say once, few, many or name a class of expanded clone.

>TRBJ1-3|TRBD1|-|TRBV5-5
CASSLGGQVLSGNTIYF
TGTGCCAGCAGCTTGGGGGGACAGGTTCTCTCTGGAAACACCATATATTTT
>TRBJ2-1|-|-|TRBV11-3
CASSPGGAGTYNEQFF
TGTGCCAGCAGCCCAGGGGGGGCAGGGACCTACAATGAGCAGTTCTTC
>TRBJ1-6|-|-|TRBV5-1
CASSLLDRGSPLHF
TGCGCCAGCAGCTTGTTGGATAGGGGTTCACCCCTCCACTTT
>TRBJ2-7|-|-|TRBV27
CASSLGWEYEQYF
TGTGCCAGCAGTTTAGGCTGGGAGTACGAGCAGTACTTC
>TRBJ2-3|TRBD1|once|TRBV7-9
CASRQMDREVGDTQYF
TGTGCCAGCAGGCAAATGGACAGGGAGGTTGGAGATACGCAGTATTTT
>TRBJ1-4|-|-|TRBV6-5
CASSKSPGRDEKLFF
TGTGCCAGCAGTAAGTCCCCAGGGCGGGATGAAAAACTGTTTTTT
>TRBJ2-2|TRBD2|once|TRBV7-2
CASSSLTSANTGELFF
TGTGCCAGCAGCTCCTTGACTAGCGCGAACACCGGGGAGCTGTTTTTT
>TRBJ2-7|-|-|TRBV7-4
CASSLVSWGHRYYEQYF
TGTGCCAGCAGCTTAGTGTCGTGGGGACACCGGTATTACGAGCAGTACTTC
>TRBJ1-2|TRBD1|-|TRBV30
CAWSAAGTGDTNPYGYTF
TGTGCCTGGAGTGCCGCCGGGACAGGGGACACAAACCCCTATGGCTACACCTTC
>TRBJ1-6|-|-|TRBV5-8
CASSIRSDYNSPLHF
TGTGCCAGCAGCATCAGGAGCGATTATAATTCACCCCTCCACTTT
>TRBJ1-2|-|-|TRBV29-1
CSVADSQGRNGYTF
TGCAGCGTCGCCGACAGCCAAGGGAGGAATGGCTACACCTTC
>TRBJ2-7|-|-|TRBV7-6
CASSLESGGGSFGYEQYF
TGTGCCAGCAGCTTAGAATCCGGCGGGGGCAGTTTCGGCTACGAGCAGTACTTC
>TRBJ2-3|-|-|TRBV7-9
CASSSPQGGTEDTQYF
TGTGCCAGCAGCTCCCCTCAGGGGGGCACTGAAGATACGCAGTATTTT
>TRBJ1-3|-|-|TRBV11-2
CASSLGLRGFGNTIYF
TGTGCCAGCAGCTTAGGTTTGCGGGGTTTTGGAAACACCATATATTTT